One sample yielded the 26 T cell receptor beta chains listed below, sequenced in a study of early T cells in non-severe SARS-CoV-2 infection. TCRdb reprocessed the 5' RACE reads with MiXCR, giving one entry per CDR3 protein. The repertoire holds approximately 83,000 distinct CDR3 sequences, more than 12% seen once, with roughly 3% in the top ten. Sequenced sample: whole blood. Source of these receptors: an adult who was a healthcare worker with PCR-confirmed SARS-CoV-2 infection or an uninfected control (not recorded which).

The table lists this clonotype with many counts. The chain employs TRBV11-2 and TRBJ2-3; no firm D call. The ends were cut back, 6 bases at V and 0 bases at J, with 10 bases in the middle. The germline V gene has CDR1 SGHAT and CDR2 FQNNGV. The CDR3 runs to 14 residues. The CDR3 here is CASRFETSTDTQYF. Here the CDR3 DNA reads TGTGCCAGCAGGTTCGAGACTAGCACAGATACGCAGTATTTT. Full variable domain (outside the CDR3, taken from reference TRBV11-2 and TRBJ2-3): EAGVAQSPRYKIIEKRQSVAFWCNPISGHATLYWYQQILGQGPKLLIQFQNNGVVDDSQLPKDRFSAERLKGVDSTLKIQPAKLEDSAVYLCASRFETSTDTQYFGPGTRLTVL.

The chain combines TRBV29-1 with TRBJ2-1, with 8 bases aligning to TRBD2. This CDR3 contains 14 residues. The junction had 3 bases not matched to a gene; V was cut back by 3 bases and J by 2 bases. CDR1 SQVTM and CDR2 ANQGSEA come from the germline V gene. The CDR3 sequence is CSVDERGTYNEQFF. The CDR3 DNA reads TGCAGCGTTGATGAGCGGGGGACCTACAATGAGCAGTTCTTC.

This clonotype occurred once. The chain has TRBV12-3 or TRBV12-4 and TRBJ2-1; D is ambiguous. V shed 9 bases and J shed 0 bases, with 12 bases lying between them. This CDR3 comprises 14 residues. CDR3 protein: CASGVPGSYNEQFF. For the CDR3, the DNA is TGTGCCAGTGGGGTACCGGGCTCCTACAATGAGCAGTTCTTC.

This clonotype came up many times. The J gene is TRBJ1-1, the V gene TRBV21-1; the table calls TRBD1, which could not be checked here. TRBV21-1 counts as a pseudogene. This CDR3 comprises 14 residues. The CDR3 nucleotides are TGTGCCAGCAGCAAGGGGGCCCCGGGCACTGAAGCTTTCTTT. Translated: CASSKGAPGTEAFF.

This clonotype was detected ten times or more. The V and J genes are TRBV6-1 and TRBJ2-7; 9 bases map to TRBD1. The CDR3 has 13 residues. J gave up 7 bases and V 6 bases, and 7 bases lay outside the gene matches. From germline, CDR1 is MNHNS and CDR2 SASEGT. As DNA, the CDR3 is TGTGCCAGCAGCATACAGGGGGCAGGTGAGCAGTACTTC. It yields the protein CASSIQGAGEQYF.

This clonotype was seen a handful of times. The chain carries TRBV6-5 and TRBJ2-1; D gene ambiguous. Between the trimmed V and J ends, which lost 2 bases and 5 bases, there was a span of 7 bases. The CDR3 has 13 residues. Germline CDR1 is MNHEY and CDR2 is SVGAGI. The CDR3 DNA reads as TGTGCCAGCAGTTACACATCCGACAATGAGCAGTTCTTC. Protein: CASSYTSDNEQFF.

V usage is TRBV20-1 and J usage is TRBJ2-7; D gene uncertain. CDR3 length equals 13 residues. The germline CDR1 and CDR2 sequences are DFQATT and SNEGSKA (reference sequence). V gave up 3 bases and J gave up 12 bases, with 21 bases separating them. The CDR3 bases are TGCAGTGCTAGCCCCGACGCGGCCGGAAAGTTGTACTTC. Translated, it gives CSASPDAAGKLYF.

This clonotype has a handful of counts. This chain connects TRBV28 to TRBJ2-2; D is perhaps TRBD1 (6 bases). Deletions cut 3 bases from V and 3 bases from J, with 14 bases between. The CDR3 is 16 amino acids. Germline V gene sequence: CDR1 MDHEN, CDR2 SYDVKM. CDR3 sequence reads: CASSLTGQPYTGELFF. Written as DNA, the CDR3 is TGTGCCAGCAGTTTGACGGGACAACCTTACACCGGGGAGCTGTTTTTT.

There are a few counts of this clonotype. This chain connects TRBV12-3 or TRBV12-4 to TRBJ1-5; D is unclear. This CDR3 region has 15 residues. Trimming left V 2 bases short and J 6 bases short, with 14 bases between. CDR3 DNA sequence: TGTGCCAGCAGTTTACTTGGCGGCGCAGGTCAGCCCCAGCATTTT. Encoded protein: CASSLLGGAGQPQHF.

This clonotype has only a few counts. J is TRBJ2-3 and V is TRBV11-2, with 11 nucleotides matching TRBD2. Per the germline V gene, CDR1 is SGHAT and CDR2 is FQNNGV. This CDR3 has 13 residues. V lost 5 bases and J lost 8; bases outside the gene matches: 3. CDR3: CASSPTSGGTQYF. The DNA for the CDR3 is TGTGCCAGCAGCCCAACTAGCGGGGGTACGCAGTATTTT.

The genes are TRBV30 and TRBJ2-3; 8 positions match TRBD2. The junction had 3 bases not matched to a gene; V was cut back by 2 bases and J by 2 bases. Germline CDR1 and CDR2: GTSNPN and SVGIG (reference sequence). The CDR3 runs to 14 residues. The CDR3 DNA follows: TGTGCCTGGAGTACCGGGGGGGCCACAGATACGCAGTATTTT. Its protein is CAWSTGGATDTQYF.

Ten or more counts support this clonotype. The V gene is TRBV3-1, the J gene TRBJ2-3; D call uncertain. This CDR3 comprises 13 residues. V lost 1 base to trimming and J lost 4 bases, with 6 bases between them. The germline gives CDR1 LGHDT, CDR2 YNNKEL (reference sequence). In DNA, the CDR3 is TGTGCCAGCAGCCAAGGGGCTGCAGATACGCAGTATTTT. It translates to CASSQGAADTQYF.

This clonotype was seen at least ten times. This chain uses TRBV10-3 with TRBJ1-5, with no clear D. The CDR3 is made up of 14 amino acids. The ends were cut back, 6 bases at V and 0 bases at J, with 9 bases in the middle. Germline assignment: CDR1 ENHRY and CDR2 SYGVKD. In DNA, the CDR3 is TGTGCCATCAGCGGGTCGGGTAGCAATCAGCCCCAGCATTTT. Translated, it gives CAISGSGSNQPQHF.

This clonotype was counted at least ten times. The DNA of the CDR3 is TGTGCCAGCTCACGGGACGCTAGCTCTGGAAACACCATATATTTT. It yields the protein CASSRDASSGNTIYF. J is TRBJ1-3 and V is TRBV18, with D maybe TRBD1 (5 bases). In germline, CDR1 is KGHSH, CDR2 LQKENI. The CDR3 loop spans 15 amino acids. V was shortened by 4 bases and J by 0 bases, with 10 bases between the two germline ends.

CDR3 DNA sequence: TGTGCCAGTAGTGTACGACTAGCGGGAGCCGAGACCCAGTACTTC. It specifies CASSVRLAGAETQYF. V gene TRBV19 combines with J gene TRBJ2-5; 12 nucleotides agree with TRBD2. The CDR3 is made up of 15 amino acids. Germline V gene sequence: CDR1 LNHDA, CDR2 SQIVND (reference sequence). Losses at the gene ends were 5 bases for V and 5 bases for J; bases not matched to a gene: 6.

For this clonotype: Just one base apart from a much larger clone, this may be a read error. DNA of the CDR3: TGCGCCAGCAGCCACCCGGGACTCGGAAAAGAGGCCCAGTACTTC. Translating gives CASSHPGLGKEAQYF. The genes are TRBV4-1 and TRBJ2-5, with D perhaps matching TRBD2 (6 bases). The CDR3 has 15 residues. Germline CDR1 is MGHRA and CDR2 is YSYEKL.

Details on this clonotype: Being one base from a much bigger clone, this may be a read error. J is TRBJ2-7 and V is TRBV5-1, with TRBD2 identical over 10 bases. After removal of 4 bases from V and 2 bases from J, the junction contained 6 bases not matched to a gene. The CDR3 consists of 15 residues. Germline values: CDR1 SGHRS, CDR2 YFSETQ. The CDR3 nucleotides read TGCGCCAGCAGCCCCCTAGCGGGGGACACCTACGAGCAGTACTTC. This sequence encodes CASSPLAGDTYEQYF. The full variable domain, completed using reference TRBV5-1 and TRBJ2-7, is KAGVTQTPRYLIKTRGQQVTLSCSPISGHRSVSWYQQTPGQGLQFLFEYFSETQRNKGNFPGRFSGRQFSNSRSEMNVSTLELGDSALYLCASSPLAGDTYEQYFGPGTRLTVT.

This clonotype was seen a handful of times. This chain uses TRBV6-5 with TRBJ2-1, with 10 bases aligning to TRBD1. This CDR3 contains 13 residues. V lost 6 bases and J lost 8; bases outside the gene matches: 4. Germline lookup yields CDR1 MNHEY and CDR2 SVGAGI. CDR3 sequence reads: CASRSGTGDEQFF. As DNA, the CDR3 is TGTGCCAGCAGAAGCGGGACAGGGGATGAGCAGTTCTTC.

This clonotype occurred a few times. The genes are TRBV18 and TRBJ2-5; weak D call: TRBD2 (6 bases). V lost 3 bases to trimming and J lost 2 bases, with 16 bases between them. The CDR3 totals 16 residues. In germline, CDR1 is KGHSH, CDR2 LQKENI. Here the CDR3 reads CASSPRSRTTQETQYF. The CDR3 DNA follows: TGTGCCAGCTCACCCAGGTCGAGGACTACACAAGAGACCCAGTACTTC. Drawing the rest from reference TRBV18 and TRBJ2-5, the complete variable domain is NAGVMQNPRHLVRRRGQEARLRCSPMKGHSHVYWYRQLPEEGLKFMVYLQKENIIDESGMPKERFSAEFPKEGPSILRIQQVVRGDSAAYFCASSPRSRTTQETQYFGPGTRLLVL.

This clonotype showed up just a few times. This chain joins TRBV20-1 and TRBJ1-3, with TRBD1 as a possible D gene (5 bases). Germline assignment: CDR1 DFQATT and CDR2 SNEGSKA (reference sequence). With 4 bases removed from V and 0 bases from J, the gap between germline ends came to 10 bases. The CDR3 has 14 amino acids. Here the CDR3 DNA reads TGCAGTGCTAAAGACAGAGGCTCTGGAAACACCATATATTTT. This codes for CSAKDRGSGNTIYF.

This chain joins TRBV5-1 and TRBJ2-2; TRBD1 might be the D (6 bases). CDR3 length: 15 amino acids. V was trimmed by 4 bases and J by 6 bases, leaving 16 bases between them. The V gene's germline CDR1 is SGHRS and CDR2 YFSETQ. The DNA of the CDR3 is TGCGCCAGCAGCCCCGGACAGAGTTACGCCGGGGAGCTGTTTTTT. Translation gives CASSPGQSYAGELFF.

The chain employs TRBV2 and TRBJ1-1; D is possibly TRBD1 (5 bases). Trimming removed 5 bases at V and 5 bases at J, with 15 bases between. The V gene's germline CDR1 is SNHLY and CDR2 FYNNEI. The CDR3 has 14 amino acids. The CDR3 bases are TGTGCCAGCAGTCATTCAGGGTTCCCGACTGAAGCTTTCTTT. It is translated as CASSHSGFPTEAFF.

This chain connects TRBV27 to TRBJ2-2; the match to TRBD2 covers 14 bases. This CDR3 comprises 17 residues. V dropped 2 bases and J dropped 6; count of bases not matched to a gene: 5. The germline CDR1 and CDR2 sequences are MNHEY and SMNVEV (reference sequence). The CDR3 DNA reads as TGTGCCAGCAGTTTACGACTAGCGGGAGGGAATGCCGGGGAGCTGTTTTTT. Its translation is CASSLRLAGGNAGELFF.

This clonotype was found many times. The chain combines TRBV7-9 with TRBJ2-7; the D gene could be TRBD1 or TRBD2 (5 bases each). There are 12 residues in the CDR3. Germline lookup yields CDR1 SEHNR and CDR2 FQNEAQ (reference sequence). V was clipped by 5 bases and J by 5 bases, with 10 bases between them. The CDR3 bases are TGTGCCAGCAGCCCGGGACGGAACGAGCAGTACTTC. This gives the protein CASSPGRNEQYF.

This clonotype appeared a few times. The chain recombines TRBV19 with TRBJ2-5; D possibly corresponds to TRBD2 (6 bases). CDR1 and CDR2 from the germline V gene are LNHDA and SQIVND (reference sequence). This CDR3 is 14 amino acids long. V was pared by 3 bases and J by 2 bases, with 10 bases between. CDR3 sequence reads: CASSMGGRQETQYF. Here the CDR3 DNA reads TGTGCCAGTAGTATGGGAGGCCGACAAGAGACCCAGTACTTC.

The chain combines TRBV7-8 with TRBJ2-3; the match to TRBD2 covers 14 bases. Germline CDR1 reads SGHVS; CDR2 reads FQNEAQ. J gave up 4 bases and V 5 bases, and 5 bases lay outside the gene matches. This CDR3 spans 16 amino acids. The CDR3 loop is CASSRGTSGSADTQYF. The CDR3, as DNA: TGTGCCAGCAGCCGCGGGACTAGCGGGAGCGCAGATACGCAGTATTTT.